Listed here are 18 T cell receptor beta chains from one sample, sequenced in a study of blood T cell repertoires in COVID-19. TCRdb keeps only in-frame clones here, not all; method: immunoSEQ multiplex PCR. The table has over 200,000 clones, over 75% seen once; the top ten hold about 9.3%. The sample was PBMCs or T cells enriched from blood (not recorded which). These TCRs come from a man in his forties or fifties who had recovered from COVID-19.

This rearrangement joins TRBV5-1 to TRBJ2-1; 8 positions agree with TRBD2. The CDR3 spans 15 residues. V lost 3 bases and J lost 5; bases outside the gene matches: 7. Per germline, CDR1 SGHRS and CDR2 YFSETQ. The CDR3 DNA sequence: TGCGCCAGCAGCTGGGGGACTAGAGAAAACAATGAGCAGTTCTTC. Its translation: CASSWGTRENNEQFF. The full variable domain, completed using reference TRBV5-1 and TRBJ2-1, is KAGVTQTPRYLIKTRGQQVTLSCSPISGHRSVSWYQQTPGQGLQFLFEYFSETQRNKGNFPGRFSGRQFSNSRSEMNVSTLELGDSALYLCASSWGTRENNEQFFGPGTRLTVL.

This sequence joins TRBV19 and TRBJ2-3; 11 positions agree with TRBD2. Germline CDR1 and CDR2: LNHDA and SQIVND (reference sequence). The CDR3 totals 17 residues. J gave up 4 bases and V 3 bases, and 9 bases lay outside the gene matches. The DNA for the CDR3 is TGTGCCAGTAGTATGAACCACCTAGCGGGAGGTTCAGATACGCAGTATTTT. Translating gives CASSMNHLAGGSDTQYF. The entire variable domain, with the rest obtained from reference TRBV19 and TRBJ2-3, is as follows: DGGITQSPKYLFRKEGQNVTLSCEQNLNHDAMYWYRQDPGQGLRLIYYSQIVNDFQKGDIAEGYSVSREKKESFPLTVTSAQKNPTAFYLCASSMNHLAGGSDTQYFGPGTRLTVL.

The chain couples TRBV12-3 or TRBV12-4 to TRBJ1-2; D may be TRBD1 (5 bases). V lost 3 bases, J lost 7 bases, and 12 bases lay in between. The CDR3 has 13 residues. The CDR3 DNA sequence: TGTGCCAGCAGTTTTCAGGGTCCGTCTGGCTACACCTTC. It encodes CASSFQGPSGYTF.

The V call is TRBV7-9, the J call TRBJ1-1; D ambiguous. Germline V gene sequence: CDR1 SEHNR, CDR2 FQNEAQ (reference sequence). The V gene lost 5 bases and the J gene lost 1 base, with 11 bases spanning the gap. The CDR3 runs 14 residues. CDR3 bases: TGTGCCAGCAGCCTCCACCAGTGGAACACTGAAGCTTTCTTT. It specifies CASSLHQWNTEAFF. Full variable domain (rest looked up from reference TRBV7-9 and TRBJ1-1): DTGVSQNPRHKITKRGQNVTFRCDPISEHNRLYWYRQTLGQGPEFLTYFQNEAQLEKSRLLSDRFSAERPKGSFSTLEIQRTEQGDSAMYLCASSLHQWNTEAFFGQGTRLTVV.

The chain joins TRBV19 to TRBJ2-5; 7 nucleotides agree with TRBD1. The germline V gene encodes CDR1 LNHDA and CDR2 SQIVND (reference sequence). J lost 0 bases, V lost 5 bases, and 15 bases had no gene match. The CDR3 runs 18 residues. The CDR3 loop is CASSSSDRDSHYQETQYF. CDR3 in DNA: TGTGCCAGTAGTTCCTCCGACCGGGACAGCCACTACCAAGAGACCCAGTACTTC.

The V call is TRBV6-5, the J call TRBJ1-2; 7 bases are a match to TRBD1. Losses at the gene ends were 5 bases for V and 12 bases for J; bases not matched to a gene: 12. The CDR3 is made up of 13 amino acids. Germline loops: CDR1 MNHEY, CDR2 SVGAGI. Here the CDR3 reads CASSRGNRGLDTF. CDR3 nucleotides: TGTGCCAGCAGTAGGGGGAACAGGGGACTTGACACCTTC.

This clone was recorded a few times. The chain links TRBV7-9 to TRBJ1-6; possible D gene TRBD1, 6 bases. Trimming shortened V by 0 bases and J by 7 bases, and 10 bases separated the two germline ends. This CDR3 is built from 15 residues. Germline CDR1 and CDR2: SEHNR and FQNEAQ (reference sequence). The CDR3 loop is CASSLAQGPNSPLHF. Written as DNA, the CDR3 is TGTGCCAGCAGCTTAGCGCAGGGGCCCAATTCACCCCTCCACTTT.

The chain uses TRBV2 and TRBJ2-2; weak D call: TRBD1 (6 bases). Germline V CDR1 and CDR2: SNHLY, FYNNEI. CDR3 length: 14 residues. V lost 6 bases, J lost 3 bases, and 11 bases lay in between. The CDR3 DNA reads TGTGCCAGCAGATCGGGACACGACACCGGGGAGCTGTTTTTT. Translated, it gives CASRSGHDTGELFF.

This clone came up a few times. The chain links TRBV7-9 to TRBJ1-4; the D gene is possibly TRBD1 (5 bases). This CDR3 has 14 residues. Germline CDR1 SEHNR, CDR2 FQNEAQ (reference sequence). Deletions cut 3 bases from V and 4 bases from J, with 9 bases between. CDR3 residues: CASSFGQNNEKLFF. Here the CDR3 DNA reads TGTGCCAGCAGCTTTGGACAAAATAATGAAAAACTGTTTTTT.

This clone was seen at least ten times. This rearrangement joins TRBV6-5 to TRBJ2-1; no definite D call. Germline lookup yields CDR1 MNHEY and CDR2 SVGAGI. This CDR3 spans 12 amino acids. Trimming stripped 6 bases from V and 9 bases from J, with 12 bases between. The DNA for the CDR3 is TGTGCCAGCAGCCTCGGGTTTAGTGAGCAGTTCTTC. Amino acids: CASSLGFSEQFF.

The rearrangement uses TRBV6-9 and TRBJ1-5; 8 bases match TRBD1. The CDR3 length is 16 residues. J gave up 6 bases and V 0 bases, and 7 bases lay outside the gene matches. Germline CDR1 MNHGY, CDR2 SVAAGI. CDR3 sequence: CASSYSDREGVQPQHF. CDR3 nucleotide sequence: TGTGCCAGCAGTTATTCGGACAGGGAAGGGGTTCAGCCCCAGCATTTT.

This chain joins TRBV28 and TRBJ1-5; 7 bases line up with TRBD1. This CDR3 contains 15 residues. Per the germline V gene, CDR1 is MDHEN and CDR2 is SYDVKM. V was clipped by 4 bases and J by 7 bases; unmatched bases: 10. The CDR3 DNA is TGTGCCAGCAGTTCCCCACAGGGGCTGGTGCAGCCCCAGCATTTT. It codes for CASSSPQGLVQPQHF.

This rearrangement joins TRBV30 to TRBJ1-2, with 8 positions matching TRBD1. Trimming cost V 1 base and J 4 bases; bases outside gene matches: 14. This CDR3 has 17 residues. The germline gives CDR1 GTSNPN, CDR2 SVGIG (reference sequence). CDR3 residues: CAWSGDLGGQGLYGYTF. In DNA, the CDR3 is TGTGCCTGGAGTGGGGATTTAGGTGGACAGGGCCTCTATGGCTACACCTTC.

Concerning this clone itself: Additional DNA sequences in this sample encode the identical CDR3. The chain links TRBV5-1 to TRBJ1-2; 7 positions agree with TRBD1. The length of the CDR3 is 12 residues. Unmatched junction bases numbered 4, after V lost 3 bases and J lost 8 bases. CDR1 is SGHRS and CDR2 is YFSETQ in the germline V gene. CDR3 region: CASSSQGDGYTF. In nucleotides, the CDR3 is TGCGCCAGCAGCTCTCAGGGGGACGGCTACACCTTC.

As concerns this clone: This sample also contains other DNA sequences that code for the same CDR3. This chain connects TRBV11-1 to TRBJ2-2; TRBD2 is a possible D gene (6 bases). The CDR3 runs 14 residues. V lost 9 bases to trimming and J lost 1 base, with 12 bases between them. The germline CDR1 and CDR2 sequences are SGHAT and FQDESV (reference sequence). The CDR3 region has the DNA TGTGCCAGTCGGGACTCACTGAACACCGGGGAGCTGTTTTTT. Amino acids: CASRDSLNTGELFF.

This chain uses TRBV7-9 with TRBJ1-1, with D perhaps matching TRBD1 (5 bases). Germline CDR1 SEHNR, CDR2 FQNEAQ (reference sequence). V dropped 5 bases and J dropped 3 bases, with 13 bases sitting between them. The CDR3 extends over 14 amino acids. In DNA, the CDR3 is TGTGCCAGCAGCAGGACGGGAGGGGACACTGAAGCTTTCTTT. This codes for CASSRTGGDTEAFF.

This clone was detected a few times. The gene calls are TRBV9 and TRBJ1-5; 9 bases agree with TRBD1. With 4 bases clipped from V and 6 bases from J, the junction kept 5 bases outside the gene matches. Germline CDR1 and CDR2: SGDLS and YYNGEE. This CDR3 spans 14 amino acids. The CDR3 region is CASSPPDRGQPQHF. The CDR3 region has the DNA TGTGCCAGCAGCCCGCCGGACAGGGGTCAGCCCCAGCATTTT.

This clone appeared once. The chain carries TRBV14 and TRBJ2-7; 10 bases fit TRBD1. Germline trimming cut 0 bases from V and 1 base from J; bases unmatched to any gene: 21. This CDR3 has 22 amino acids. Per the germline V gene, CDR1 is SGHDN and CDR2 is FVKESK. CDR3 protein: CASSQDTAINSGTGVKSYEQYF. CDR3 in DNA: TGTGCCAGCAGCCAAGATACGGCGATAAACTCCGGGACAGGGGTTAAGTCCTACGAGCAGTACTTC. The full variable domain, in which reference TRBV14 and TRBJ2-7 provide the parts outside the CDR3, is EAGVTQFPSHSVIEKGQTVTLRCDPISGHDNLYWYRRVMGKEIKFLLHFVKESKQDESGMPNNRFLAERTGGTYSTLKVQPAELEDSGVYFCASSQDTAINSGTGVKSYEQYFGPGTRLTVT.